This T cell receptor beta chain emerged from a study of T cells in Graves' hyperthyroidism and ophthalmopathy. Study results and limitations: Most thyroid-expanded clonotypes above 0.001 were also found in blood. Classification by a 13 V-J model distinguished ophthalmopathy from stable hyperthyroidism.

This clonotype occurred many times. Its antigen is undetermined. The CDR3 runs to 14 residues. Trimming removed 3 bases at V and 5 bases at J, with 9 bases between. Germline V gene lookup returns CDR1 SGHTS and CDR2 YDEGEE. Researchers took RNA transcripts and amplified the TCR beta CDR3 regions from them. An initial round of RT-PCR targeting the TCR CDR3 relied on the HTBI primer set. MiXCR, applied by TCRdb to the multiplex PCR reads, yields one record per CDR3 protein. The table records 400,000 to 600,000 distinct CDR3 sequences, 15% to 20% of them present only once. This sequence originates from a woman aged 30 to 39 with Graves' ophthalmopathy. This chain joins TRBV5-8 and TRBJ1-6; no clear D gene. Sequenced input: blood. Here the CDR3 DNA reads TGTGCCAGCAGCTACGGCTACAATAATTCACCCCTCCACTTT. Its protein product is CASSYGYNNSPLHF.